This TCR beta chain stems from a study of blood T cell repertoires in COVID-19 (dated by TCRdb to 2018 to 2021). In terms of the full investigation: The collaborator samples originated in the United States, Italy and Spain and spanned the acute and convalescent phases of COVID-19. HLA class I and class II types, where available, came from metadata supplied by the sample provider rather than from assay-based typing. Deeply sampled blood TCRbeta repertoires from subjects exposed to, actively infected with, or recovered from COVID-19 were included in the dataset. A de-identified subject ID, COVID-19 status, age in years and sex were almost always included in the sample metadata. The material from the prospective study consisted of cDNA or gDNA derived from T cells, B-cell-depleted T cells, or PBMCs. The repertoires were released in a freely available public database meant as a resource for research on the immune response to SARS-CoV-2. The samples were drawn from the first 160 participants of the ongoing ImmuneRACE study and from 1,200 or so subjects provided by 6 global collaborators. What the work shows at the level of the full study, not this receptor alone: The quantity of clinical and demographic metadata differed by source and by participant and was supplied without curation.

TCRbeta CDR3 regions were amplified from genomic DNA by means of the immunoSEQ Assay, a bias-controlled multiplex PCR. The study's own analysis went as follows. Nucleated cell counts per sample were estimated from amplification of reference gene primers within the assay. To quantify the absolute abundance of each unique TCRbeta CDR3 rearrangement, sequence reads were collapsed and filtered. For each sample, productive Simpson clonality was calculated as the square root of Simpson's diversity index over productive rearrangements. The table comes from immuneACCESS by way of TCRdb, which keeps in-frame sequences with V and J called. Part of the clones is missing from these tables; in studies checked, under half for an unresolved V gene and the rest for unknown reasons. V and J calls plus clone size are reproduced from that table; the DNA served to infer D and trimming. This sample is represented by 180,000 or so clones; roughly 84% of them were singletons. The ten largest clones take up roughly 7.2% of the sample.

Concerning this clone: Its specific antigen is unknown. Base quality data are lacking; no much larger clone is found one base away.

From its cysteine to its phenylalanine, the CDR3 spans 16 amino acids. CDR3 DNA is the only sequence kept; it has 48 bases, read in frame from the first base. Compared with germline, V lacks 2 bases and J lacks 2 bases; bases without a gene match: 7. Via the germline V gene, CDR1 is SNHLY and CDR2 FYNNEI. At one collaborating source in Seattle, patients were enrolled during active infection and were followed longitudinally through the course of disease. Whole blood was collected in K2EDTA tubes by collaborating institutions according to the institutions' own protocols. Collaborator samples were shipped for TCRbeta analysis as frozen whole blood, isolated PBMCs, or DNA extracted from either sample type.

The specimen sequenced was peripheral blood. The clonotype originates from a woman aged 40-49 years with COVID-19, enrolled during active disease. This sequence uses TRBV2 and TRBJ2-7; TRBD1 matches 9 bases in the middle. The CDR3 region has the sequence CASSEFGTGSPYEQYF. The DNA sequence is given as TGTGCCAGCAGTGAATTTGGGACAGGGAGCCCCTACGAGCAGTACTTC.